The 31 T cell receptor beta chains presented below share a single source sample, sequenced in a study of molecular identifiers for immune sequencing clone quantification. TCRdb called the PCR reads again in MiXCR, with one record for every CDR3 protein. The sample contains approximately 500,000 distinct CDR3 sequences, about 26% of which appear only once. The sequenced material came from naive CD8+ T cells from blood, with Jurkat cell RNA spiked in. The subset denotes: FACS-sorted CD8+CD4-CCR7+CD45RA+ naive T cells. These receptors originate from a human donor in good health. Some libraries in this study had Jurkat cell RNA spiked in.

In its sample, this clonotype was seen a few times. The chain combines TRBV12-3 or TRBV12-4 with TRBJ2-3, with D perhaps matching TRBD1 (5 bases). The J call may be incorrect, as the DNA end agrees better with TRBJ1-5. CDR3 size: 17 residues. CDR3 DNA: TGTGCCAGCAGTTTAGCGCTGGGCCAGGGCGGCACAGATACGCAGCATTTT. Translation: CASSLALGQGGTDTQHF.

The sample holds many counts of this clonotype. The chain is built from TRBV30 and TRBJ2-7; no reliable D call. Trimming pared 3 bases from V and 3 bases from J, leaving 9 bases between. CDR1 GTSNPN and CDR2 SVGIG come from the germline V gene (reference sequence). This CDR3 spans 12 amino acids. For the CDR3, the DNA is TGTGCCTGGAGCGGCGACGGCTACGAGCAGTACTTC. This gives the protein CAWSGDGYEQYF.

This clonotype was counted a few times. CDR3 DNA sequence: TGTGCCAGCATTAAGGAGGGGGGGTTCTCCTACAATGAGCAGTTCTTC. Its translation is CASIKEGGFSYNEQFF. The rearrangement links TRBV7-9 to TRBJ2-1, with D possibly TRBD2 on 7 matching bases. CDR1 and CDR2 (germline): SEHNR, FQNEAQ (reference sequence). V shed 7 bases and J shed 0 bases, with 16 bases lying between them. CDR3 size: 16 residues.

V gene TRBV12-3 or TRBV12-4 combines with J gene TRBJ2-4; D is unresolved. The V gene lost 4 bases and the J gene lost 0 bases, with 19 bases spanning the gap. The CDR3 contains 18 residues. CDR3 loop: CASSSHPSLTVAKNIQYF. The CDR3 coding sequence is TGTGCCAGCAGTTCACACCCCTCCTTAACGGTAGCCAAAAACATTCAGTACTTC.

Turning to this clonotype: A much larger clone lies one base from this, so it may be a read error. V usage is TRBV6-5 and J usage is TRBJ2-7; D perhaps matches TRBD2 (6 bases). Between the trimmed V and J ends, which lost 0 bases and 5 bases, there was a span of 11 bases. Germline CDR1 reads MNHEY; CDR2 reads SVGAGI. The CDR3 contains 14 residues. The CDR3 bases are TGTGCCAGCAGTTACTCGAAATCGGGAGACGAGCAGTACTTC. Its translation is CASSYSKSGDEQYF.

This clonotype has a handful of counts. The DNA of the CDR3 is TGCGCCAGCAGCCAAGGGTTGTTCGGGGGAGACATCTCCTACGAGCAGTACTTC. Translation gives CASSQGLFGGDISYEQYF. The chain is built from TRBV4-3 and TRBJ2-7; possibly TRBD2 for D (6 bases). V dropped 1 base and J dropped 0 bases, with 19 bases sitting between them. Germline values: CDR1 LGHNA, CDR2 YSLEER. This CDR3 is built from 18 residues.

On this clonotype itself: No conserved phenylalanine or tryptophan ends this CDR3, so it is likely a read error. The rearrangement uses TRBV3-1 and TRBJ2-7, with 8 bases that match TRBD2. V shed 4 bases, J shed 2 bases, and the junction held 7 bases outside the gene matches. The CDR3 consists of 15 residues. Germline-derived CDR1 and CDR2 are LGHDT and YNNKEL (reference sequence). This chain's CDR3 is CASSPILAGAYEQYI. CDR3 DNA sequence: TGTGCCAGCAGCCCCATTCTAGCGGGTGCCTACGAGCAGTACATC.

The V gene is TRBV25-1, the J gene TRBJ1-4, with D uncertain. The CDR3 is made up of 15 amino acids. Trimming shortened V by 7 bases and J by 3 bases, and 15 bases separated the two germline ends. Germline CDR1 reads MGHDK; CDR2 reads SYGVNS. CDR3 sequence (DNA): TGTGCCAGCACCACCTCGTCGACGGCTAATGAAAAACTGTTTTTT. This translates into CASTTSSTANEKLFF.

The sample holds a few counts of this clonotype. The V call is TRBV27, the J call TRBJ2-3; D is unresolved. Germline CDR1 reads MNHEY; CDR2 reads SMNVEV (reference sequence). CDR3 length: 13 amino acids. Trimming left V 6 bases short and J 1 base short, with 8 bases between. The CDR3 spells CASSNLGTDTQYF. The CDR3 nucleotides are TGTGCCAGCAGCAACCTCGGCACAGATACGCAGTATTTT.

This clonotype has a count of ten or more. V and J are TRBV27 and TRBJ1-5, with TRBD1 matching over 10 bases. The CDR3 loop spans 14 amino acids. Germline V lookup: CDR1 MNHEY, CDR2 SMNVEV (reference sequence). The ends lost 6 bases at V and 9 bases at J; junction bases unmatched: 8. CDR3 DNA sequence: TGTGCCAGCAGGCCGGGACAGGGGACCGGGCCCCAGCATTTT. Translated, it gives CASRPGQGTGPQHF.

The chain joins TRBV12-5 to TRBJ1-4; D call uncertain. Germline V gene sequence: CDR1 LGHNT, CDR2 FRNRAP. The CDR3 loop spans 20 amino acids. Trimming took 0 bases from V and 3 from J, leaving 23 bases between them. CDR3 sequence reads: CASGLVVGGPRIASNEKLFF. The CDR3 DNA reads as TGTGCTAGTGGTTTGGTTGTAGGTGGGCCAAGGATTGCATCTAATGAAAAACTGTTTTTT. Full variable domain (rest looked up from reference TRBV12-5 and TRBJ1-4): DARVTQTPRHKVTEMGQEVTMRCQPILGHNTVFWYRQTMMQGLELLAYFRNRAPLDDSGMPKDRFSAEMPDATLATLKIQPSEPRDSAVYFCASGLVVGGPRIASNEKLFFGSGTQLSVL.

This clonotype was seen just once. A read error is possible here, since a much larger clone lies one base away. This sequence joins TRBV14 and TRBJ2-7; D unresolved. Germline V CDR1 and CDR2: SGHDN, FVKESK. This CDR3 contains 14 residues. The CDR3 here is CASSQGHSTYERYF. For the CDR3, the DNA is TGTGCCAGCAGCCAGGGTCACTCCACCTACGAGCGGTACTTC.

The chain combines TRBV6-2 or TRBV6-3 with TRBJ2-5; 13 bases are a match to TRBD2. This CDR3 contains 17 residues. V dropped 4 bases and J dropped 13; count of bases not matched to a gene: 18. The germline V gene has CDR1 MNHEY and CDR2 SVGEGT. The CDR3 protein is CASSSLAGGSGQEPPYF. CDR3 bases: TGTGCCAGCAGTTCACTAGCGGGAGGGTCGGGGCAAGAGCCCCCGTACTTC.

In its sample, this clonotype was seen a few times. The V and J genes are TRBV6-2 or TRBV6-3 and TRBJ2-2; weak D call: TRBD2 (6 bases). The CDR3 covers 13 residues. V gave up 5 bases and J gave up 6 bases, with 10 bases separating them. Germline CDR1 MNHEY, CDR2 SVGEGT. Here the CDR3 reads CASSGTLSGELFF. CDR3 nucleotide sequence: TGTGCCAGCAGTGGGACTCTGTCCGGGGAGCTGTTTTTT.

The genes are TRBV27 and TRBJ2-1, with TRBD2 matching over 12 bases. CDR1 MNHEY and CDR2 SMNVEV come from the germline V gene (reference sequence). This CDR3 has 15 residues. V was clipped by 5 bases and J by 6 bases; unmatched bases: 5. The CDR3, as DNA: TGTGCCAGCAGTATTCTAGCGGGAGGGTCCAATGAGCAGTTCTTC. This sequence encodes CASSILAGGSNEQFF.

This clonotype was observed a few times. The rearrangement links TRBV19 to TRBJ2-2; a weak D match, TRBD1 (6 bases). Germline V lookup: CDR1 LNHDA, CDR2 SQIVND (reference sequence). The CDR3 totals 11 residues. V gave up 8 bases and J gave up 11 bases, with 12 bases separating them. Here the CDR3 reads CASHSGVELFF. The CDR3 DNA reads TGTGCCAGTCATTCAGGGGTTGAGCTGTTTTTT.

Of note for this clonotype: The junction departs from the called germline gene at one end, perhaps through a read error. The rearrangement links TRBV20-1 to TRBJ2-7; D gene ambiguous. The germline V gene encodes CDR1 DFQATT and CDR2 SNEGSKA (reference sequence). The CDR3 consists of 12 residues. CDR3 nucleotides: TGCAGTGCTGACGACATCACCTACAAGCAGTACTTC. It translates to CSADDITYKQYF.

This clonotype is a singleton in its sample. This CDR3 is missing its conserved last phenylalanine or tryptophan, likely due to a read error. The rearrangement links TRBV4-3 to TRBJ2-1; no firm D call. This CDR3 region has 14 residues. V was clipped by 0 bases and J by 9 bases, with 12 bases between them. CDR1 LGHNA and CDR2 YSLEER come from the germline V gene. The CDR3 here is CASSQDEYVGEQFL. The CDR3 DNA sequence: TGCGCCAGCAGCCAAGATGAGTATGTGGGTGAGCAGTTCCTC.

Many counts were recorded for this clonotype. The J gene is TRBJ2-5, the V gene TRBV20-1; D possibly corresponds to TRBD2 (6 bases). The CDR3 has 13 amino acids. From germline, CDR1 is DFQATT and CDR2 SNEGSKA (reference sequence). Trimming pared 7 bases from V and 2 bases from J, leaving 14 bases between. The CDR3 here is CSGRLVLQETQYF. CDR3 bases: TGCAGTGGGAGACTAGTCCTTCAAGAGACCCAGTACTTC.

Only one count was recorded for this clonotype. The chain links TRBV6-1 to TRBJ1-5, with D perhaps matching TRBD1 (6 bases). Germline assignment: CDR1 MNHNS and CDR2 SASEGT. The V end lost 4 bases, the J end lost 3 bases, and 16 bases lay between the germline ends. The CDR3 runs 16 residues. Here the CDR3 DNA reads TGTGCCAGCAGTGGTACTACAGGGTATTCCAATCAGCCCCAGCATTTT. Amino acids: CASSGTTGYSNQPQHF.

V usage is TRBV7-2 and J usage is TRBJ2-7; 10 nucleotides line up with TRBD2. Germline V CDR1 and CDR2: SGHTA, FQGNSA. Germline trimming cut 3 bases from V and 5 bases from J; bases unmatched to any gene: 10. The CDR3 is 16 amino acids. CDR3 residues: CASSFSIAGGTHEQYF. CDR3 nucleotide sequence: TGTGCCAGCAGCTTCTCTATAGCGGGAGGAACCCACGAGCAGTACTTC.

On this clonotype itself: A read error may explain this, as a much larger clone is one base away. In DNA, the CDR3 is TGTGCCAGCAGTTTGATAGGGAGCCAAGAGCCCCAGTACTTC. As protein: CASSLIGSQEPQYF. The chain joins TRBV28 to TRBJ2-5; weak D call: TRBD2 (5 bases). Looked up from germline, CDR1 is MDHEN and CDR2 is SYDVKM. The CDR3 has 14 amino acids.

J is TRBJ2-3 and V is TRBV4-2, with 10 bases lining up with TRBD2. Germline CDR1 reads LGHNA; CDR2 reads YNFKEQ. The ends lost 4 bases at V and 2 bases at J; junction bases unmatched: 12. The CDR3 covers 18 residues. The CDR3 protein is CASSRSGLAGDITDTQYF. In DNA form, the CDR3 reads TGTGCCAGCAGCCGCTCCGGGCTAGCGGGAGATATCACAGATACGCAGTATTTT.

This clonotype was counted a few times. The rearrangement uses TRBV6-5 and TRBJ1-2; the D gene is possibly TRBD1 (5 bases). CDR3 length equals 13 residues. Trimming left V 3 bases short and J 5 bases short, with 10 bases between. CDR1 MNHEY and CDR2 SVGAGI come from the germline V gene. This chain's CDR3 is CASSYGGFYGYTF. CDR3 nucleotide sequence: TGTGCCAGCAGTTATGGGGGATTTTATGGCTACACCTTC.

This clonotype turned up a few times. The chain carries TRBV10-1 and TRBJ2-3; 10 bases agree with TRBD1. The CDR3 has 14 residues. Germline V lookup: CDR1 WNHNN, CDR2 SYGVQD (reference sequence). With V trimmed by 6 bases and J by 6 bases, 6 bases remained unmatched. In DNA, the CDR3 is TGCGCCAGCAGCGGGACAGGGGCAGGGGATACGCAGTATTTT. Translating gives CASSGTGAGDTQYF.

In this sample, this clonotype turned up a few times. The chain links TRBV19 to TRBJ2-7, with 9 bases lining up with TRBD1. The CDR3 extends over 13 amino acids. V was clipped by 4 bases and J by 6 bases; unmatched bases: 4. Germline V gives CDR1 LNHDA, CDR2 SQIVND (reference sequence). The CDR3 loop is CASSTRTGVEQYF. Here the CDR3 DNA reads TGTGCCAGTAGTACCCGGACAGGGGTCGAGCAGTACTTC.

With regard to this clonotype: This may come from a read error, since a much larger clone is one base off. This rearrangement joins TRBV20-1 to TRBJ2-7; D uncertain. Per the germline V gene, CDR1 is DFQATT and CDR2 is SNEGSKA (reference sequence). This CDR3 region has 11 residues. V dropped 0 bases and J dropped 9 bases, with 9 bases sitting between them. This chain's CDR3 is CSARDTWGQYF. The CDR3 nucleotides are TGCAGTGCTAGAGATACGTGGGGGCAGTACTTC.

The rearrangement uses TRBV10-3 and TRBJ1-1; D possibly corresponds to TRBD1 (6 bases). Germline CDR1 ENHRY, CDR2 SYGVKD. The CDR3 consists of 15 residues. Between the trimmed V and J ends, which lost 5 bases and 1 base, there was a span of 14 bases. The CDR3 spells CAISHIGGRNTEAFF. The CDR3 DNA follows: TGTGCCATCAGTCACATAGGGGGGCGGAACACTGAAGCTTTCTTT.

In its sample, this clonotype was seen a few times. CDR3 sequence reads: CASSSATGGEKLFF. In DNA, the CDR3 is TGTGCCAGCAGTTCAGCGACAGGTGGGGAAAAACTGTTTTTT. V gene TRBV12-3 or TRBV12-4 combines with J gene TRBJ1-4; D perhaps matches TRBD1 (6 bases). V was trimmed by 4 bases and J by 8 bases, leaving 14 bases between them. CDR3 length: 14 amino acids.

As for this clonotype: A read error may account for a junction end that differs from germline. The chain employs TRBV28 and TRBJ1-5, with a possible D match to TRBD1 (6 bases). From germline, CDR1 is MDHEN and CDR2 SYDVKM. The CDR3 consists of 15 residues. DNA of the CDR3: TGTGCCAGCAGTTTATACAGGGTTAGCATTCAGCCCCAGCATTTT. This translates into CASSLYRVSIQPQHF.

V and J are TRBV4-1 and TRBJ2-7, with D perhaps assigned TRBD1 or TRBD2 (6 bases each). The CDR3 loop spans 15 amino acids. The V and J ends lost 0 bases and 4 bases respectively, with 13 bases between them. CDR1 and CDR2 from the germline V gene are MGHRA and YSYEKL. CDR3 region: CASSQEHRDSYEQYF. The DNA of the CDR3 is TGCGCCAGCAGCCAAGAACACAGGGACTCGTACGAGCAGTACTTC.